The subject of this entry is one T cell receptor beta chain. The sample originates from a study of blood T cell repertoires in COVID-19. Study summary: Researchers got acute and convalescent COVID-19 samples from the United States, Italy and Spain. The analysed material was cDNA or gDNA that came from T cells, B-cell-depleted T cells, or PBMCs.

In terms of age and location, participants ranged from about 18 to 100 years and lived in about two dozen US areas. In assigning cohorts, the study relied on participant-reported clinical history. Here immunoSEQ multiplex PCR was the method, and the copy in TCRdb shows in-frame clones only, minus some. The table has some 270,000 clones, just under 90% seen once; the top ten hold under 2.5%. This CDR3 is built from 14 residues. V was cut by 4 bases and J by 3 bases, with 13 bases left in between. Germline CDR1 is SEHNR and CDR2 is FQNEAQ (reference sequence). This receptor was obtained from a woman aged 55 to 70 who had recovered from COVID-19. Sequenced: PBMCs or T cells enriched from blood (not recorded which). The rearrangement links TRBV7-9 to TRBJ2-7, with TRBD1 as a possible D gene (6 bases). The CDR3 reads CASSSGTLLYEQYF. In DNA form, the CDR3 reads TGTGCCAGCAGCTCCGGGACACTCCTCTACGAGCAGTACTTC.